The 5 T cell receptor beta chains in this list originate from one sample, sequenced in a study of blood T cell repertoires in COVID-19 (dated by TCRdb to about 2020). The method was the immunoSEQ multiplex PCR assay. TCRdb took this table from immuneACCESS and kept in-frame rearrangements with V and J called. Such tables lack part of the clones; where checked against another copy, unresolved V genes explain under half of the gap, and the rest is unexplained. This sample is represented by some 320,000 clones; more than 90% of them were singletons. The ten largest make up roughly 2.5% of the sample. The sequenced sample consisted of PBMCs or T cells enriched from blood (not recorded which). The origin of the receptors is a man aged 60 to 69 who had recovered from COVID-19.

This chain joins TRBV5-1 and TRBJ2-7; 13 bases match TRBD2. There are 16 residues in the CDR3. Germline V gene sequence: CDR1 SGHRS, CDR2 YFSETQ. With V trimmed by 0 bases and J by 12 bases, 12 bases remained unmatched. CDR3 amino acids: CASSLGTGTSGTRLYF. CDR3 nucleotides: TGCGCCAGCAGCTTGGGAACCGGGACTAGCGGGACTCGGCTGTACTTC. The variable domain in full, with the rest retrieved from reference TRBV5-1 and TRBJ2-7, is KAGVTQTPRYLIKTRGQQVTLSCSPISGHRSVSWYQQTPGQGLQFLFEYFSETQRNKGNFPGRFSGRQFSNSRSEMNVSTLELGDSALYLCASSLGTGTSGTRLYFGPGTRLTVT.

The CDR3 spells CASSLNSRANTEAFF. CDR3 nucleotide sequence: TGTGCCAGCAGCTTAAACTCTCGCGCGAACACTGAAGCTTTCTTT. The chain carries TRBV7-2 and TRBJ1-1; no definite D call. The CDR3 runs 15 residues. The germline V gene encodes CDR1 SGHTA and CDR2 FQGNSA. With 2 bases removed from V and 1 base from J, the gap between germline ends came to 11 bases.

This chain uses TRBV28 with TRBJ2-2; TRBD2 might be the D (6 bases). This CDR3 is 15 amino acids long. Germline V gene sequence: CDR1 MDHEN, CDR2 SYDVKM. The V gene lost 3 bases and the J gene lost 2 bases, with 10 bases spanning the gap. This chain's CDR3 is CASSFGGTNTGELFF. The CDR3 nucleotides are TGTGCCAGCAGTTTCGGCGGGACTAACACCGGGGAGCTGTTTTTT.

The chain uses TRBV5-1 and TRBJ1-2; the D gene is possibly TRBD1 (6 bases). The CDR3 runs to 14 residues. Per the germline V gene, CDR1 is SGHRS and CDR2 is YFSETQ. V lost 1 base and J 3 bases, leaving 10 bases between the germline ends. For the CDR3, the DNA is TGCGCCAGCAGCTTGACAGGGAGTGACTATGGCTACACCTTC. Translating gives CASSLTGSDYGYTF.

The chain combines TRBV5-8 with TRBJ1-1, with TRBD1 matching over 11 bases. Losses at the gene ends were 4 bases for V and 3 bases for J; bases not matched to a gene: 5. Germline assignment: CDR1 SGHTS and CDR2 YDEGEE. The CDR3 consists of 15 residues. In DNA, the CDR3 is TGTGCCAGCAGCACGGTGGACAGGGGGCACACTGAAGCTTTCTTT. It yields the protein CASSTVDRGHTEAFF.